This TCR beta chain was identified during a study of early T cells in non-severe SARS-CoV-2 infection. Study findings and constraints: VDJdb matching skewed toward anti-spike CD8 responses, missing private and CD4 specificities.

This CDR3 is 14 amino acids long. Germline CDR1 KGHSH, CDR2 LQKENI. Trimming at V came to 4 bases and at J to 4 bases, leaving 6 bases not matched to a gene. Individual cDNA molecules each received unique molecular identifiers attached to them. In TCRdb, the 5' RACE reads were re-called with MiXCR into one record per CDR3 protein. The sample holds about 18,000 distinct CDR3 sequences, under 7.5% seen once. On this clonotype itself: Its antigen is unknown.

This sequence joins TRBV18 and TRBJ2-5; 7 bases map to TRBD2. The sequence derives from an adult who was a healthcare worker with PCR-confirmed SARS-CoV-2 infection or an uninfected control (not recorded which). Sequencing was carried out using whole blood. The CDR3 coding sequence is TGTGCCAGCTCACTTGCGGGGGACGGAGAGACCCAGTACTTC. Encoded protein: CASSLAGDGETQYF.